This T cell receptor beta chain appears in the sequencing data of a study of OX40 agonist ivuxolimab in advanced cancers. Here immunoSEQ multiplex PCR was the method, and the copy in TCRdb shows in-frame clones only, minus some. In the table there are about 68,000 clones, roughly 83% of which are singletons. V trimming: 8 bases; J trimming: 5 bases; junction bases outside the gene matches: 18. The CDR3 spans 17 residues. Looked up from germline, CDR1 is LNHDA and CDR2 is SQIVND (reference sequence). The sequence came from an adult with an advanced solid tumor such as melanoma, head and neck, liver or kidney cancer. Sequenced material: CD4+ or CD8+ T cells sorted from blood, taken in a trial of the OX40 agonist ivuxolimab. The chain recombines TRBV19 with TRBJ1-1; TRBD1 matches at 9 bases. As DNA, the CDR3 is TGTGCCAGTCTCCCCCGAAGTACGGGACAGGGCCAGACTGAAGCTTTCTTT. Protein sequence: CASLPRSTGQGQTEAFF.